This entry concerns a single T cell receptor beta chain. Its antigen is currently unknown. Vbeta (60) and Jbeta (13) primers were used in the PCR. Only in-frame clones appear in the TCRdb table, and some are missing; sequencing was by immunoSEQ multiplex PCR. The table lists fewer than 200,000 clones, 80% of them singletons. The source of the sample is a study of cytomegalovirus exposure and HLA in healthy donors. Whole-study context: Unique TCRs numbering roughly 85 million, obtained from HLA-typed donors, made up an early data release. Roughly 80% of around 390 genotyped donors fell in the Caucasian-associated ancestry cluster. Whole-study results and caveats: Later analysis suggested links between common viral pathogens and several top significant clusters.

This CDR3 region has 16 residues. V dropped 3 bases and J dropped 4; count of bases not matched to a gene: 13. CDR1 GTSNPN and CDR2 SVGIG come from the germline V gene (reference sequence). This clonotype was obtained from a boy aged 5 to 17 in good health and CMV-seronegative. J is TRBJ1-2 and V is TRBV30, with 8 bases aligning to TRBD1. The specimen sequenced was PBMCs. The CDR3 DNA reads TGTGCCTGGAGCCCAACCTCCAGGGGGCCTGGCTATGGCTACACCTTC. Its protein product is CAWSPTSRGPGYGYTF.